Presented here are 3 T cell receptor beta chains from one specimen sequenced in a study of immunodeficiency. The table came from immunoSEQ multiplex PCR; TCRdb's copy has only in-frame clones and leaves some out. This table has over a thousand clones, approximately 93% appearing once. What was sequenced was CD8+ T cells from blood. The origin of the receptors is a human donor in good health.

This rearrangement joins TRBV6-1 to TRBJ1-5, with TRBD1 as a possible D gene (6 bases). This CDR3 is 14 amino acids long. From germline, CDR1 is MNHNS and CDR2 SASEGT. Deletions cut 0 bases from V and 6 bases from J, with 9 bases between. CDR3 loop: CASSEARGTQPQHF. The CDR3 DNA follows: TGTGCCAGCAGTGAAGCAAGGGGGACTCAGCCCCAGCATTTT.

This clone was recorded once. The chain combines TRBV27 with TRBJ1-2; no clear D. This CDR3 spans 18 amino acids. V was clipped by 2 bases and J by 0 bases, with 19 bases between them. In germline, CDR1 is MNHEY, CDR2 SMNVEV (reference sequence). The CDR3 is CASSLAFNHRDPNYGYTF. In nucleotides, the CDR3 is TGTGCCAGCAGTTTAGCTTTCAATCACAGAGACCCTAACTATGGCTACACCTTC.

This chain uses TRBV13 with TRBJ2-5; 7 bases agree with TRBD1. V lost 4 bases and J lost 2; bases outside the gene matches: 7. CDR3 length: 15 residues. Per the germline V gene, CDR1 is PRHDT and CDR2 is FYEKMQ (reference sequence). The CDR3 nucleotides are TGTGCCAGCAGCTCCGAGGGACAGACTCAAGAGACCCAGTACTTC. Protein: CASSSEGQTQETQYF.